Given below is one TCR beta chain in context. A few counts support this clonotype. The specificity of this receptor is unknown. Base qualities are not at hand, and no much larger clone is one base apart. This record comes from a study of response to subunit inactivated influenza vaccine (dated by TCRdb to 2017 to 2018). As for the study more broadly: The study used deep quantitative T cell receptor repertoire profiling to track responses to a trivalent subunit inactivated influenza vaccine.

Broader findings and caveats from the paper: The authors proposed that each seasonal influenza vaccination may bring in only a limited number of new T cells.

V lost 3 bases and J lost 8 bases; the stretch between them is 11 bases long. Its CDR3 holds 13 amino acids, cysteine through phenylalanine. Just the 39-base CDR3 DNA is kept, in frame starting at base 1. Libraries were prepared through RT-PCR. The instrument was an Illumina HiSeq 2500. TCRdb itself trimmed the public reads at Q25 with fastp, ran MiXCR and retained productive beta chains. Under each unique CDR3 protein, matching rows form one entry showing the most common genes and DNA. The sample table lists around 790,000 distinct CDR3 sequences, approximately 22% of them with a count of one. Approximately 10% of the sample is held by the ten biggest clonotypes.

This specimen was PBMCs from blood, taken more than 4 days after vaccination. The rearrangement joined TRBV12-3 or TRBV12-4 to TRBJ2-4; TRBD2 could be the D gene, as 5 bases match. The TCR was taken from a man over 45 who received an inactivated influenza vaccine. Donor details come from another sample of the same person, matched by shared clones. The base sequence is TGTGCCAGCAGTTTGGCCGGGGTTGACATTCAGTACTTC. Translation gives CASSLAGVDIQYF.